The source of this T cell receptor (beta chain) is a study of shared clonotypes between healthy human individuals. Study-wide points: Among donors, the sharing of clonotypes was expected to be influenced by sequencing depth. The study generally estimated greater richness for naive than memory subsets.

Clones were read by immunoSEQ multiplex PCR, and TCRdb kept only the in-frame ones, dropping some. This sample has a few million clones, with around nine tenths found just once. This clone is a singleton in its sample. What it recognizes is unknown. The sample consisted of naive CD4+ T cells sorted from blood. Documented subset: CD45RA+ positively selected. This clonotype was obtained from a man younger than 35 in good health.

CDR3 sequence reads: CALSGSSYEQYF. CDR3 DNA sequence: TGTGCACTCAGCGGGAGCTCCTACGAGCAGTACTTC. The V call is TRBV30, the J call TRBJ2-5, with 8 nucleotides matching TRBD2. The J call is doubtful: the DNA matches TRBJ2-7 better. The CDR3 extends over 12 amino acids. CDR1 is GTSNPN, CDR2 SVGIG, per germline (reference sequence).